Each of the 5 T cell receptor beta chains below was sequenced from the same sample in a study of breast tumors, draining lymph nodes, adjacent tissues. The lymph nodes were axillary draining lymph nodes from breast cancer patients. Each CDR3 protein is one row after TCRdb ran MiXCR on the multiplex PCR reads. The sample consists of about 220,000 distinct CDR3 sequences, under 40% of them appearing once. Sequenced input: axillary lymph node tissue. Receptors originate from a female donor with breast cancer. Some clones in this sample may be carry-over from other donors' samples.

The genes are TRBV9 and TRBJ2-5; 8 nucleotides match TRBD1. This CDR3 is 15 amino acids long. Germline loops: CDR1 SGDLS, CDR2 YYNGEE. Trimming at V came to 3 bases and at J to 9 bases, leaving 13 bases not matched to a gene. DNA of the CDR3: TGTGCCAGCAGCGCGGGGGCAGGGGGCTCTCAGCCCCAGTACTTC. This codes for CASSAGAGGSQPQYF. Full variable domain (remainder filled in from reference TRBV9 and TRBJ2-5): DSGVTQTPKHLITATGQRVTLRCSPRSGDLSVYWYQQSLDQGLQFLIQYYNGEERAKGNILERFSAQQFPDLHSELNLSSLELGDSALYFCASSAGAGGSQPQYFGPGTRLLVL.

This clonotype has just a few counts. This may come from a read error, since a much larger clone is one base off. V gene TRBV3-1 combines with J gene TRBJ2-1, with 8 bases aligning to TRBD2. Germline V CDR1 and CDR2: LGHDT, YNNKEL (reference sequence). The V gene end was trimmed by 7 bases and the J gene end by 0 bases; junction bases not matched to a gene: 5. The CDR3 has 15 amino acids. The CDR3 region is CASNLAGSSYNEQFF. The CDR3 DNA sequence: TGTGCCAGCAACTTAGCGGGGAGCTCCTACAATGAGCAGTTCTTC.

This clonotype has at least ten counts. A much larger clone sits a single nucleotide away, making a read error possible. The rearrangement links TRBV9 to TRBJ2-7; 8 bases match TRBD2. This CDR3 region has 14 residues. The V gene's germline CDR1 is SGDLS and CDR2 YYNGEE. DNA of the CDR3: TGTGCCAGCAGCGTAGGACTAGCGCCTGGCGAGCAGTCCTTC. Its translation is CASSVGLAPGEQSF.

The chain links TRBV20-1 to TRBJ2-3, with D tentatively TRBD1 or TRBD2 (6 bases each). Germline V gene data show CDR1 as DFQATT and CDR2 as SNEGSKA (reference sequence). The CDR3 length is 13 residues. The CDR3, as DNA: TGCAGCGCCCTGGGAGGTGGGGGCGATACGCAGTATTTT. Its translation: CSALGGGGDTQYF.

The chain has TRBV30 and TRBJ2-2, with TRBD1 matching 11 bases. The germline gives CDR1 GTSNPN, CDR2 SVGIG (reference sequence). V shed 4 bases and J 9 bases; nucleotides not matched to a gene: 13. The length of the CDR3 is 16 residues. The DNA for the CDR3 is TGTGCCTGGAACCCAGTAAAGGACAGGGGGCGCCGGGAGCTGTTTTTT. Its translation: CAWNPVKDRGRRELFF.